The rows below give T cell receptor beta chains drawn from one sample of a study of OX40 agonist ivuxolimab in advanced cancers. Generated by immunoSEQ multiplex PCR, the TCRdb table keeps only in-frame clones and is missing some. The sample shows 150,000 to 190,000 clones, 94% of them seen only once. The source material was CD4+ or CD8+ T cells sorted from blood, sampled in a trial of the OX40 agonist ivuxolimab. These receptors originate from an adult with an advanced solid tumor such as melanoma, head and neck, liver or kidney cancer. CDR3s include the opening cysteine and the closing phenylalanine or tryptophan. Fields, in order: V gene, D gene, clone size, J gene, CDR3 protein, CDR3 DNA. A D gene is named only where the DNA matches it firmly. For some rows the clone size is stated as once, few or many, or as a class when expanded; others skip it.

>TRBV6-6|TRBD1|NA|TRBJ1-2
CASSWAGQGDYGYTF
TGTGCCAGCAGTTGGGCGGGACAGGGTGACTATGGCTACACCTTC
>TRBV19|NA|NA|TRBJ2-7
CASSLIVRESSYEQYF
TGTGCCAGTAGCCTTATAGTACGGGAGTCGTCCTACGAGCAGTACTTC
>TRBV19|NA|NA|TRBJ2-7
CASSVGRNEQYF
TGTGCCAGTAGTGTGGGCCGCAACGAGCAGTACTTC
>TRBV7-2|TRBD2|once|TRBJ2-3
CASSFLAGGRDTQYF
TGTGCCAGCAGCTTTCTAGCGGGGGGGCGTGATACGCAGTATTTT
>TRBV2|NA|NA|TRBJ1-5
CASRVVSTDNQPQHF
TGTGCCAGCAGGGTCGTCAGTACCGACAATCAGCCCCAGCATTTT
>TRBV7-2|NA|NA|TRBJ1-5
CASSLAGGAGNQPQHF
TGTGCCAGCAGCTTAGCGGGGGGGGCCGGCAATCAGCCCCAGCATTTT
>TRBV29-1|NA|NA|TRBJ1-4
CSVDVQRGEKLFF
TGCAGCGTGGACGTCCAACGAGGGGAAAAACTGTTTTTT
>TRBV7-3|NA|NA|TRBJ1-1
CASSFEPMNTEAFF
TGTGCCAGCAGCTTCGAGCCGATGAACACTGAAGCTTTCTTT
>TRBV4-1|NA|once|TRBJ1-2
CASSQIESGIYGYTF
TGCGCCAGCAGCCAAATCGAGTCAGGGATCTATGGCTACACCTTC
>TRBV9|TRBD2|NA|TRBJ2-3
CASSPRGRGPDTQYF
TGTGCCAGCAGCCCCCGCGGGAGGGGTCCAGATACGCAGTATTTT
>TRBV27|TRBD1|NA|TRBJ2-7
CASSLQGRPNEQYF
TGTGCCAGCAGTCTACAGGGGCGCCCCAACGAGCAGTACTTC
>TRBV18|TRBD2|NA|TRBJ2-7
CASSPYSGTSYEQYF
TGTGCCAGCTCACCTTATAGCGGGACTTCCTACGAGCAGTACTTC
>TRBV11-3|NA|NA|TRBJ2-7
CASSPATGFSYEQYF
TGTGCCAGCAGCCCCGCGACAGGCTTTTCCTACGAGCAGTACTTC
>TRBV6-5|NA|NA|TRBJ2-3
CASSYAGTDTQYF
TGTGCCAGCAGTTACGCAGGAACAGATACGCAGTATTTT
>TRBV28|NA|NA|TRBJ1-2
CAGRPSGQGNYGYTF
TGTGCCGGAAGGCCCTCCGGGCAGGGTAACTATGGCTACACCTTC
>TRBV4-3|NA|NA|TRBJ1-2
CASSHQNGYTF
TGCGCCAGCAGCCACCAGAATGGCTACACCTTC
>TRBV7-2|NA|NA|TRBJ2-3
CASSPQPHREDTQYF
TGTGCCAGCAGCCCCCAGCCTCACAGGGAAGATACGCAGTATTTT
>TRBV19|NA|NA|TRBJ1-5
CASSILSGASNQPQHF
TGTGCCAGTAGTATATTGTCGGGGGCAAGCAATCAGCCCCAGCATTTT
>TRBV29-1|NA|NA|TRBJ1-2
CSVGNGTAPNYGYTF
TGCAGCGTTGGAAACGGGACGGCTCCTAACTATGGCTACACCTTC
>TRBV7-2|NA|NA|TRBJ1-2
CASTRGAESGGYTF
TGTGCCAGCACCCGGGGAGCTGAATCGGGCGGCTACACCTTC
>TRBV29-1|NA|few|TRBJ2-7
CSVEAVAGTYEQYF
TGCAGCGTTGAGGCGGTGGCGGGAACCTACGAGCAGTACTTC
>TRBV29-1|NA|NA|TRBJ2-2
CSGGENTGELFF
TGCAGTGGCGGGGAGAACACCGGGGAGCTGTTTTTT
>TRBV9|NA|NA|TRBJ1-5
CASSVVSGGNQPQHF
TGTGCCAGCAGCGTAGTTTCGGGCGGCAATCAGCCCCAGCATTTT
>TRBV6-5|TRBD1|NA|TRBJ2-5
CASSRGTGVETQYF
TGTGCCAGCAGTCGCGGGACAGGGGTGGAGACCCAGTACTTC
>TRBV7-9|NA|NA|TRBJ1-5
CASSQDIYQPQHF
TGTGCCAGCAGCCAAGACATCTATCAGCCCCAGCATTTT
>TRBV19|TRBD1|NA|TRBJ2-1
CASAHPGQGTHEQFF
TGTGCCAGCGCCCATCCGGGACAGGGAACCCACGAGCAGTTCTTC
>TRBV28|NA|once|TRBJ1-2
CASSLSPGASNYGYTF
TGTGCCAGCAGTTTATCCCCGGGGGCATCTAACTATGGCTACACCTTC
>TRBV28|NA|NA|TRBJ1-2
CASSRQGWDGNYGYTF
TGTGCCAGCAGCCGTCAAGGTTGGGACGGGAACTATGGCTACACCTTC
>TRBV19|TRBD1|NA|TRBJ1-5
CASSEGTGGQPQHF
TGTGCCAGTAGTGAGGGGACAGGGGGTCAGCCCCAGCATTTT